Included here is one TCR beta chain sequence, with context. Its antigen specificity is not known. No quality values exist for individual bases; no much larger clone is one base distant. In the germline V gene, CDR1 corresponds to KGHSH and CDR2 to LQKENI. The CDR3 goes from the cysteine to the phenylalanine over 17 residues. Of the read, only the CDR3 DNA is kept; its 51 bases are in frame from base 1. The V end gives up 3 bases and the J end 2 bases, leaving 7 bases in the junction not matched to a gene. This entry belongs to a study of human T cells and chemical hapten exposure (dated by TCRdb to about 2021). The study in broad terms: For sensitization, 2% DPC in acetone was applied to an approximately 2 cm by approximately 2 cm area of upper inner arm skin. Weekly therapeutic DPC doses were additionally applied to the scalp of patients throughout the roughly 25-week study period. The mostly female patient cohort included alopecia areata with under or over 50% scalp involvement, alopecia totalis and alopecia universalis. Patient blood was sampled pre-sensitization (week 0) and at 2, 6 and about 24 weeks after DPC sensitization. Libraries were pooled for sequencing, and variation in per-sample TCR yields was attributed mainly to small differences in library volumes within the pool. This study followed changes in the peripheral blood TCR repertoire in vivo during primary and secondary sensitization of alopecia patients to the hapten diphenylcyclopropenone (DPC). Patch tests used Finn chambers with 0.01% DPC on the upper back, scored after 6 days by International Contact Dermatitis Research Group standards. Blood for TCR sequencing was provided by twenty-nine alopecia patients at one to four time points (pre-sensitization, 2, 6 and 24 weeks).

Receptor amplification or capture employed RACE. Sequenced using a NextSeq 500. During library preparation, unique molecular identifiers were attached to individual cDNA molecules so that TCRs could be counted quantitatively and reproducibly. From each blood RNA sample, both TCR alpha and TCR beta chains were sequenced. The authors processed their data as follows. The median number of TCRs per sample was approximately 98,000, ranging from about 20,000 to 700,000. V, J and CDR3 annotation of the TCR reads was carried out using the Decombinator software suite. For PS versus PT1 abundance plots, all samples were subsampled to the same number of TCRs (28,000). Expanded TCRs were defined as absent before sensitization and observed at least eight times at the 2-week time point. TCRdb cleaned the public reads at Q25 with fastp, built clones with MiXCR and kept in-frame beta chains. Each entry is one CDR3 protein sequence, shown with its most common DNA and genes. Clone size and V and J calls follow TCRdb, not the original study. The sample table lists approximately 97,000 distinct CDR3 sequences, 25% to 30% of them with a count of one. Jointly, the top ten make up around 10% of the sample.

According to the study, the label for this sample's time point signals: patch test 3, about 24 weeks after DPC sensitization. This specimen's treatment or condition label, interpreted: therapeutic diphenylcyclopropenone sensitization with weekly scalp DPC. Blood at each patch-test visit was drawn before the patch test was applied. To be eligible, patients had to be aged 18 to 70, diagnosed with alopecia and judged suitable for DPC therapy, while pregnant patients were excluded. Total RNA was extracted from unfractionated whole blood that had been collected in Tempus Blood RNA tubes. The paper's findings and limits, for the study overall: Expanded TCRs formed significantly more large CDR3 similarity clusters than pre-sensitization or healthy control sets, consistent with antigen-driven responses. A positive correlation was found between the number of PT1 expanded TCRs and patch test score, with significance reached at thresholds 8, 16 and 32 but not 4. The number of TCRs above 1 in 1000 frequency did not change with DPC sensitization; there was no evidence of global repertoire structure alterations. Because all patients had alopecia, a presumed autoimmune disease, the immune response of the patients might differ from that of healthy individuals. Repeated subsampling changed both the strength of the expansion versus patch-test correlation and the threshold at which the correlation became significant.

The chain couples TRBV18 to TRBJ2-3, and TRBD2 aligns with 11 junction nucleotides. This TCR came from a man aged 35 to 55 with alopecia areata. Some clones in this sample may be carry-over from other donors' samples. Sequenced here: whole blood, sampled in connection with sensitization to the hapten diphenylcyclopropenone (DPC). The DNA is as follows: TGTGCCAGCTCACCCCTAATACTAGCGGGAGACACAGATACGCAGTATTTT. This translates into CASSPLILAGDTDTQYF.